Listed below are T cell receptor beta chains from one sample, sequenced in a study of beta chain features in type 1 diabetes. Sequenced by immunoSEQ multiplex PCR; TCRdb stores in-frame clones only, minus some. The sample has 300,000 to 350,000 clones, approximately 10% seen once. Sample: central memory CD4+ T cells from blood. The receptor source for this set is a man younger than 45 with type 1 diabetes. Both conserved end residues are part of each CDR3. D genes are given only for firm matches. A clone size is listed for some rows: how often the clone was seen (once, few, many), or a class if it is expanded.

cdr3_nt: TGCGCCAGCAGCTCTGAAAAACTGTTTTTT
cdr3_aa: CASSSEKLFF
v_call: TRBV5-1
j_call: TRBJ1-4
d_call: .
clone_size: few

cdr3_nt: TGTGCCAGCAGCTTGTATGTGCCCCCCCCCTATGGCTACACCTTC
cdr3_aa: CASSLYVPPPYGYTF
v_call: TRBV5-6
j_call: TRBJ1-2
d_call: .
clone_size: few

cdr3_nt: TGTGCCAGCAGCTTAAACGCACAGACTGGCTACACCTTC
cdr3_aa: CASSLNAQTGYTF
v_call: TRBV11-2
j_call: TRBJ1-2
d_call: .
clone_size: .

cdr3_nt: TGTGCCAGCTCACCACGGGGACCGGGACAGGGGTCGAGGGAGCAGTACTTC
cdr3_aa: CASSPRGPGQGSREQYF
v_call: TRBV18
j_call: TRBJ2-7
d_call: TRBD1
clone_size: few

cdr3_nt: TGTGCCAGCAGTGCCCAAGCGGGGGATACGCAGTATTTT
cdr3_aa: CASSAQAGDTQYF
v_call: TRBV25-1
j_call: TRBJ2-3
d_call: TRBD2
clone_size: few

cdr3_nt: TGTGCCAGCAGCTTGGGACTAGCGGGGTCAGATACGCAGTATTTT
cdr3_aa: CASSLGLAGSDTQYF
v_call: TRBV7-2
j_call: TRBJ2-3
d_call: TRBD2
clone_size: .

cdr3_nt: TGTGCCAGCAGACTGACAGGGGTGCATGAAAAACTGTTTTTT
cdr3_aa: CASRLTGVHEKLFF
v_call: TRBV6-5
j_call: TRBJ1-4
d_call: TRBD1
clone_size: .

cdr3_nt: TGTGCCAGCAGTACGACAGGGTTTGGTGAGACCCAGTACTTC
cdr3_aa: CASSTTGFGETQYF
v_call: TRBV6-6
j_call: TRBJ2-5
d_call: TRBD1
clone_size: few

cdr3_nt: TGTGCCAGCACCTCTCGACAGGGACTGAATTCACCCCTCCACTTT
cdr3_aa: CASTSRQGLNSPLHF
v_call: TRBV7-9
j_call: TRBJ1-6
d_call: TRBD1
clone_size: .

cdr3_nt: TGTGCCAGCAGCTTAGGGGGGGGGCACACAGATACGCAGTATTTT
cdr3_aa: CASSLGGGHTDTQYF
v_call: TRBV7-2
j_call: TRBJ2-3
d_call: .
clone_size: few

cdr3_nt: TGTGCCAGCAGCTTGGAAGGGGTCAAAGAGCAGTTCTTC
cdr3_aa: CASSLEGVKEQFF
v_call: TRBV5-6
j_call: TRBJ2-1
d_call: .
clone_size: few

cdr3_nt: TGTGCCAGCTCACCACCGGGACAGCCCTACGAGCAGTACTTC
cdr3_aa: CASSPPGQPYEQYF
v_call: TRBV18
j_call: TRBJ2-7
d_call: TRBD1
clone_size: few

cdr3_nt: TGTGCCAGCAGCAGAGCTGGGACCGCGAGCTCCTACGAGCAGTACTTC
cdr3_aa: CASSRAGTASSYEQYF
v_call: TRBV7-2
j_call: TRBJ2-7
d_call: .
clone_size: .

cdr3_nt: TGTGCCAGCCGAGTCCCTGGACAGAACACCGGGGAGCTGTTTTTT
cdr3_aa: CASRVPGQNTGELFF
v_call: TRBV28
j_call: TRBJ2-2
d_call: .
clone_size: .

cdr3_nt: TGTGCCAGCAGTGAAGCGCGAGGGGGGAACGCTGAAGCTTTCTTT
cdr3_aa: CASSEARGGNAEAFF
v_call: TRBV2
j_call: TRBJ1-1
d_call: .
clone_size: few

cdr3_nt: TGTGCCAGCAGCCCTCAGAGGGGAATTGAGTTCTTC
cdr3_aa: CASSPQRGIEFF
v_call: TRBV7-9
j_call: TRBJ2-1
d_call: .
clone_size: .

cdr3_nt: TGTGCCAGCAGCTTGGGGGAGACCGGGGAGCTGTTTTTT
cdr3_aa: CASSLGETGELFF
v_call: TRBV7-9
j_call: TRBJ2-2
d_call: .
clone_size: .

cdr3_nt: TGTGCCAGCTCACCAGAACAGCCGGCCTCTGGGGCCAACGTCCTGACTTTC
cdr3_aa: CASSPEQPASGANVLTF
v_call: TRBV18
j_call: TRBJ2-6
d_call: .
clone_size: many